This is a list of T cell receptor beta chains from one sample in a study of blood T cell repertoires in COVID-19. The protocol was immunoSEQ multiplex PCR, while the TCRdb copy is restricted to in-frame clones and leaves out a portion. The table lists about 230,000 clones, roughly 80% of them singletons. The sample was peripheral blood. These receptors were collected from a woman older than 75 with acute or convalescent COVID-19. CDR3s include the opening cysteine and the closing phenylalanine or tryptophan. Each record gives: J gene, D gene, V gene, CDR3 protein. A D gene is named only where the DNA matches it firmly.

J gene: TRBJ1-4; D gene: -; V gene: TRBV6-5; CDR3 protein: CASTTLWTAPEKLFF
J gene: TRBJ1-2; D gene: -; V gene: TRBV12-1; CDR3 protein: CASSFIGGDGYTF
J gene: TRBJ2-7; D gene: TRBD1; V gene: TRBV28; CDR3 protein: CASRPQGALSNEQYF
J gene: TRBJ2-5; D gene: TRBD1; V gene: TRBV2; CDR3 protein: CAGDRGQEETQYF
J gene: TRBJ2-1; D gene: -; V gene: TRBV7-6; CDR3 protein: CASSLATGQNEQFF
J gene: TRBJ1-4; D gene: -; V gene: TRBV7-9; CDR3 protein: CASSLANQGYIEKLFF
J gene: TRBJ1-3; D gene: TRBD1; V gene: TRBV3-1/TRBV3-2; CDR3 protein: CASSGDRGPGNTIYF
J gene: TRBJ2-2; D gene: -; V gene: TRBV3-1/TRBV3-2; CDR3 protein: CASSQGGRRGTGELFF
J gene: TRBJ2-1; D gene: TRBD2; V gene: TRBV19; CDR3 protein: CASSVASGGYNEQFF
J gene: TRBJ2-7; D gene: TRBD1; V gene: TRBV7-2; CDR3 protein: CASSLGGTGYEQYF
J gene: TRBJ1-1; D gene: -; V gene: TRBV6-5; CDR3 protein: CASSYSVGLNTEAFF
J gene: TRBJ2-3; D gene: -; V gene: TRBV5-1; CDR3 protein: CASSLDSDGTDTQYF
J gene: TRBJ1-5; D gene: TRBD1; V gene: TRBV7-2; CDR3 protein: CASSTTGVSQPQHF
J gene: TRBJ1-4; D gene: -; V gene: TRBV7-8; CDR3 protein: CASSLVGGRVFF
J gene: TRBJ1-5; D gene: -; V gene: TRBV30; CDR3 protein: CAWSGSEAYSNQPQHF
J gene: TRBJ1-1; D gene: -; V gene: TRBV2; CDR3 protein: CASSERGGNTEAFF
J gene: TRBJ2-2; D gene: -; V gene: TRBV19; CDR3 protein: CASGQSTNTGELFF
J gene: TRBJ2-7; D gene: -; V gene: TRBV15; CDR3 protein: CATSRDPVSSYEQYF
J gene: TRBJ2-7; D gene: TRBD1; V gene: TRBV20-1; CDR3 protein: CSATRGIEQYF
J gene: TRBJ2-1; D gene: TRBD2; V gene: TRBV7-2; CDR3 protein: CASSWKAGGRDEQFF
J gene: TRBJ1-1; D gene: -; V gene: TRBV5-1; CDR3 protein: CASSGMGDGTEAFF
J gene: TRBJ2-2; D gene: TRBD1; V gene: TRBV5-1; CDR3 protein: CASSLGLGQGTGELFF
J gene: TRBJ2-6; D gene: -; V gene: TRBV6-5; CDR3 protein: CASRGFTGANVLTF
J gene: TRBJ2-1; D gene: -; V gene: TRBV29-1; CDR3 protein: CSVARQYYNEQFF
J gene: TRBJ1-5; D gene: -; V gene: TRBV12-5; CDR3 protein: CASGQDVNQPQHF
J gene: TRBJ1-2; D gene: TRBD1; V gene: TRBV5-1; CDR3 protein: CASSPQGRYGYTF
J gene: TRBJ2-1; D gene: TRBD2; V gene: TRBV7-9; CDR3 protein: CASSRFGGRENEQFF
J gene: TRBJ1-6; D gene: -; V gene: TRBV19; CDR3 protein: CASRAAGSYNSPLHF
J gene: TRBJ2-3; D gene: TRBD2; V gene: TRBV7-2; CDR3 protein: CASSLAPAGGPQDTQYF
J gene: TRBJ2-6; D gene: -; V gene: TRBV30; CDR3 protein: CAAVGGVNVLTF
J gene: TRBJ2-7; D gene: TRBD1; V gene: TRBV5-4; CDR3 protein: CASSLAEGQGLKYEQYF
J gene: TRBJ1-4; D gene: TRBD1; V gene: TRBV9; CDR3 protein: CASSLTGTGNEKLFF
J gene: TRBJ2-5; D gene: -; V gene: TRBV6-1; CDR3 protein: CASSESTGMWETQYF
J gene: TRBJ2-1; D gene: -; V gene: TRBV18; CDR3 protein: CASSPLLQGNNEQFF
J gene: TRBJ1-3; D gene: -; V gene: TRBV5-1; CDR3 protein: CASSLAGYGNTIYF
J gene: TRBJ2-6; D gene: -; V gene: TRBV15; CDR3 protein: CATRRVYGANVLTF
J gene: TRBJ2-5; D gene: TRBD2; V gene: TRBV7-2; CDR3 protein: CASSSLRSGGAKTQYF
J gene: TRBJ1-2; D gene: TRBD1; V gene: TRBV3-1/TRBV3-2; CDR3 protein: CASSRKGQGNYGYTF
J gene: TRBJ1-4; D gene: -; V gene: TRBV2; CDR3 protein: CASSLDASTNEKLFF
J gene: TRBJ2-2; D gene: -; V gene: TRBV6-5; CDR3 protein: CASSFQTGNTGELFF
J gene: TRBJ2-1; D gene: -; V gene: TRBV29-1; CDR3 protein: CSVGAGSYYNEQFF
J gene: TRBJ2-1; D gene: -; V gene: TRBV3-1/TRBV3-2; CDR3 protein: CASSQDPPYGHQNNEQFF
J gene: TRBJ1-2; D gene: -; V gene: TRBV12-3/TRBV12-4; CDR3 protein: CASSLAQGRGYTF
J gene: TRBJ2-1; D gene: TRBD1; V gene: TRBV18; CDR3 protein: CASSLGTGKHHEQFF
J gene: TRBJ2-5; D gene: -; V gene: TRBV30; CDR3 protein: CAWSVSQFQTQYF
J gene: TRBJ1-3; D gene: -; V gene: TRBV5-5; CDR3 protein: CASSWSRGFGNTIYF
J gene: TRBJ1-1; D gene: -; V gene: TRBV2; CDR3 protein: CASSVAPGRTEAFF
J gene: TRBJ2-1; D gene: -; V gene: TRBV24-1; CDR3 protein: CATSAWRVPNEQFF
J gene: TRBJ2-7; D gene: -; V gene: TRBV18; CDR3 protein: CASSPSHTYEQYF
J gene: TRBJ2-2; D gene: -; V gene: TRBV6-4; CDR3 protein: CASSRGQHTGELFF
J gene: TRBJ1-2; D gene: TRBD1; V gene: TRBV13; CDR3 protein: CASSLTGTGERGYTF
J gene: TRBJ2-1; D gene: TRBD2; V gene: TRBV7-6; CDR3 protein: CASSPDLSGRNEQFF
J gene: TRBJ1-3; D gene: -; V gene: TRBV5-1; CDR3 protein: CASSQQGNSGNTIYF
J gene: TRBJ1-4; D gene: TRBD1; V gene: TRBV11-2; CDR3 protein: CASSIRRTGFEKLFF
J gene: TRBJ1-1; D gene: TRBD1; V gene: TRBV5-6; CDR3 protein: CASSQQGKNTEAFF
J gene: TRBJ2-7; D gene: TRBD2; V gene: TRBV10-3; CDR3 protein: CAISGGLAGNEQYF
J gene: TRBJ2-3; D gene: -; V gene: TRBV5-6; CDR3 protein: CASSSPAGGRPDTQYF
J gene: TRBJ2-2; D gene: -; V gene: TRBV15; CDR3 protein: CATSRETNSGELFF
J gene: TRBJ1-6; D gene: -; V gene: TRBV6-5; CDR3 protein: CASRAGENSPLHF